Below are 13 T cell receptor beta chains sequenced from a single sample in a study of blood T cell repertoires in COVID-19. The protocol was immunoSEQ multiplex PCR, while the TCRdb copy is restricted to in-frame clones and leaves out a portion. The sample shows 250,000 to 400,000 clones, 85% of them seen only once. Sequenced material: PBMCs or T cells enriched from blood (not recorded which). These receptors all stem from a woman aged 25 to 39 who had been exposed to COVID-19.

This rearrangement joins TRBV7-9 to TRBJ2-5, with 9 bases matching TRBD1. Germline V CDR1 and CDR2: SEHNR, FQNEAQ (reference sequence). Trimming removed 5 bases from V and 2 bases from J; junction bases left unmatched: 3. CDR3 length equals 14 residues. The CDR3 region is CASSLGQGQETQYF. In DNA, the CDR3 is TGTGCCAGCAGCCTGGGACAGGGTCAAGAGACCCAGTACTTC.

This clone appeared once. The CDR3 reads CASSFQGDHNSPLHF. CDR3 sequence (DNA): TGTGCCAGCAGTTTTCAGGGGGATCATAATTCACCCCTCCACTTT. This chain joins TRBV28 and TRBJ1-6; TRBD1 matches at 7 bases. Germline V CDR1 and CDR2: MDHEN, SYDVKM. This CDR3 spans 15 amino acids. V trimming: 3 bases; J trimming: 5 bases; junction bases outside the gene matches: 4.

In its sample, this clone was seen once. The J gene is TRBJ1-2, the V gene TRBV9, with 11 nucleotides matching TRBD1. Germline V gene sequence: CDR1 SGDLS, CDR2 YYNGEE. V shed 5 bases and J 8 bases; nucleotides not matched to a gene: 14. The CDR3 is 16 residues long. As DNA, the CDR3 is TGTGCCAGCAGTCTACGAAGGACAGGGGGCGTTAAAGGCTACACCTTC. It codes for CASSLRRTGGVKGYTF.

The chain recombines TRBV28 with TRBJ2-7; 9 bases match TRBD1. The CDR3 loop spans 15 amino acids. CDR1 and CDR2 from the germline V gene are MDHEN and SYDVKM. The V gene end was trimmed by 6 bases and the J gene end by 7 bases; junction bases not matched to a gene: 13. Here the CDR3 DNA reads TGTGCCAGCAGCCGAGCCTCCCGGGACAGGGCGGAGCAGTACTTC. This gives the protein CASSRASRDRAEQYF.

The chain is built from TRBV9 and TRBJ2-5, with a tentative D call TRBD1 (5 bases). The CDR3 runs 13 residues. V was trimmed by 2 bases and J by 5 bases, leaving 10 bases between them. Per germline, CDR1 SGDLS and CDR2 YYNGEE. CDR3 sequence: CASSVARAETQYF. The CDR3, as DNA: TGTGCCAGCAGCGTCGCCAGGGCGGAGACCCAGTACTTC. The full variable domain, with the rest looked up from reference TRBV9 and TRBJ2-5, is DSGVTQTPKHLITATGQRVTLRCSPRSGDLSVYWYQQSLDQGLQFLIQYYNGEERAKGNILERFSAQQFPDLHSELNLSSLELGDSALYFCASSVARAETQYFGPGTRLLVL.

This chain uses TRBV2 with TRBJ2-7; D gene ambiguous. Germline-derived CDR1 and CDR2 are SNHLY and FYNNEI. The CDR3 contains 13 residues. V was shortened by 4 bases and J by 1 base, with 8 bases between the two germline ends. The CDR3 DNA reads TGTGCCAGCAGTGTTCGCCTATCCTACGAGCAGTACTTC. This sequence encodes CASSVRLSYEQYF.

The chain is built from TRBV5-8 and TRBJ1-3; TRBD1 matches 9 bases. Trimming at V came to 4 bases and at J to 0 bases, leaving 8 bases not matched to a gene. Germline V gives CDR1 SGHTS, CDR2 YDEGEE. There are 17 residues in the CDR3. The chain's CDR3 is CASSSPGQGNSGNTIYF. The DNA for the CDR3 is TGTGCCAGCAGCAGCCCGGGACAGGGTAACTCTGGAAACACCATATATTTT.

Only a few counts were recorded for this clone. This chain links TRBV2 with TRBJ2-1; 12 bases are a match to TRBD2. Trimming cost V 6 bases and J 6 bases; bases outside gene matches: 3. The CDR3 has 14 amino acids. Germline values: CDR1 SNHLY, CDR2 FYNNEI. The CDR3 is CASRTSGSGNEQFF. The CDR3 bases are TGTGCCAGCAGGACTAGCGGGAGTGGCAATGAGCAGTTCTTC.

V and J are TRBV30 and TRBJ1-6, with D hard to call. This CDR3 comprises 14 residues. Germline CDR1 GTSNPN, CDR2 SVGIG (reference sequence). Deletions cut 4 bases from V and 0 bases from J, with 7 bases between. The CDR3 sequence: CAWTPGSYNSPLHF. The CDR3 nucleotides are TGTGCCTGGACCCCGGGCTCCTATAATTCACCCCTCCACTTT. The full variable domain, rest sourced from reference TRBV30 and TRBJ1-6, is SQTIHQWPATLVQPVGSPLSLECTVEGTSNPNLYWYRQAAGRGLQLLFYSVGIGQISSEVPQNLSASRPQDRQFILSSKKLLLSDSGFYLCAWTPGSYNSPLHFGNGTRLTVT.

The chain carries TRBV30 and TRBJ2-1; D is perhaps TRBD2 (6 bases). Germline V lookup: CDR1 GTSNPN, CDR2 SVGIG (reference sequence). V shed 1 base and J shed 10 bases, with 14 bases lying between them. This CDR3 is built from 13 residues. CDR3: CAWSAASASEQFF. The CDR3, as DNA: TGTGCCTGGAGTGCAGCTAGCGCTAGCGAGCAGTTCTTC.

CDR3 sequence: CASGVTGRTGELFF. Here the CDR3 DNA reads TGTGCCAGTGGGGTGACAGGGAGGACCGGGGAGCTGTTTTTT. V is TRBV19 and J is TRBJ2-2; tentative D call: TRBD1 (7 bases). Trimming cost V 8 bases and J 5 bases, with 15 bases left between them. The CDR3 totals 14 residues. Germline V CDR1 and CDR2: LNHDA, SQIVND (reference sequence). Full variable domain (rest looked up from reference TRBV19 and TRBJ2-2): DGGITQSPKYLFRKEGQNVTLSCEQNLNHDAMYWYRQDPGQGLRLIYYSQIVNDFQKGDIAEGYSVSREKKESFPLTVTSAQKNPTAFYLCASGVTGRTGELFFGEGSRLTVL.

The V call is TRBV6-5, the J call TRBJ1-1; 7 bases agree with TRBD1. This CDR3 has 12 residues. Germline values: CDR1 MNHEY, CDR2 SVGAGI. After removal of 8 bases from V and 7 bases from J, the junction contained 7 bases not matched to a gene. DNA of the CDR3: TGTGCCAGCGGGTCAGGGGGTATTGAAGCTTTCTTT. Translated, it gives CASGSGGIEAFF.

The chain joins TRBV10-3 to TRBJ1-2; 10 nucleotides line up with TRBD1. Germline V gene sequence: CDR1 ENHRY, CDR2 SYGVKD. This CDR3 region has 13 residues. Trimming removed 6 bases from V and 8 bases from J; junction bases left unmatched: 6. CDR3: CAIRGGTGDGYTF. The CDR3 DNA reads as TGTGCCATCAGAGGGGGGACAGGGGACGGCTACACCTTC.